The sample holds a few counts of the clone carrying this T cell receptor (beta chain). This table comes from immunoSEQ multiplex PCR, and its TCRdb copy is limited to in-frame clones, with some not included. The sample lists some 130,000 clones; 80% to 90% were seen once. The sample is drawn from a study of T cell responses to AZD1222 COVID-19 vaccine. Study-level background: Combined were second doses at about 4 or about 12 weeks.

The CDR3 has 16 amino acids. V was clipped by 5 bases and J by 0 bases, with 11 bases between them. Per germline, CDR1 SGHTA and CDR2 FQGTGA. The receptor comes from an adult in good health. This sequence joins TRBV7-3 and TRBJ2-6; D is uncertain. The source was peripheral blood, collected on day 0 of AZD1222 vaccination. The chain's CDR3 is CASSPHGGSGANVLTF. As DNA, the CDR3 is TGTGCCAGCAGCCCCCATGGCGGCTCTGGGGCCAACGTCCTGACTTTC.